These T cell receptor beta chains were read from a single sample in a study of human T cells and chemical hapten exposure. TCRdb re-called the RACE reads with MiXCR, one entry per CDR3 protein. The table has fewer than 150,000 distinct CDR3 sequences, around an eighth seen once. Specimen: whole blood, collected in connection with sensitization to the hapten diphenylcyclopropenone (DPC). The receptors were sampled from a woman aged 18-35 years with alopecia areata. Some clones in this sample may be carry-over from other donors' samples. Both conserved end residues are part of each CDR3. Fields, in order: V gene, D gene, J gene, clone size, CDR3 protein, CDR3 DNA. D genes are given only for firm matches. The size of a clone is reported for some rows only, either as once, few or many, or as a class for expanded clones.

v_gene: TRBV3-1; d_gene: TRBD1; j_gene: TRBJ1-2; abundance: .; CDR3aa: CASSKEPGTGFGYDYTF; CDR3nt: TGTGCCAGCAGCAAAGAACCCGGGACAGGCTTTGGCTATGACTACACCTTC
v_gene: TRBV20-1; d_gene: .; j_gene: TRBJ2-3; abundance: .; CDR3aa: CSAKEGGSGDTQYF; CDR3nt: TGCAGTGCCAAAGAGGGGGGCTCGGGAGATACGCAGTATTTT
v_gene: TRBV20-1; d_gene: .; j_gene: TRBJ1-6; abundance: .; CDR3aa: CSAPRSANSPLHF; CDR3nt: TGCAGTGCTCCACGGTCAGCAAATTCACCCCTCCACTTT
v_gene: TRBV5-1; d_gene: .; j_gene: TRBJ2-2; abundance: many; CDR3aa: CASSLAVGNTGELFF; CDR3nt: TGCGCCAGCAGCTTGGCGGTGGGGAACACCGGGGAGCTGTTTTTT
v_gene: TRBV5-6; d_gene: .; j_gene: TRBJ1-1; abundance: medium-sized; CDR3aa: CASSLAAWNTEAFF; CDR3nt: TGTGCCAGCAGCTTGGCAGCCTGGAACACTGAAGCTTTCTTT
v_gene: TRBV15; d_gene: .; j_gene: TRBJ1-5; abundance: .; CDR3aa: CATSSGPPHQPQHF; CDR3nt: TGTGCCACCAGCAGTGGACCGCCTCATCAGCCCCAGCATTTT
v_gene: TRBV7-9; d_gene: TRBD2; j_gene: TRBJ2-1; abundance: many; CDR3aa: CASGTGGSNEQFF; CDR3nt: TGTGCCAGCGGCACGGGGGGGTCCAATGAGCAGTTCTTC
v_gene: TRBV3-1; d_gene: TRBD1; j_gene: TRBJ1-1; abundance: many; CDR3aa: CASIRQGASQTRHNTEAFF; CDR3nt: TGTGCCAGCATCCGACAGGGGGCCTCGCAGACCCGACACAACACTGAAGCTTTCTTT
v_gene: TRBV19; d_gene: .; j_gene: TRBJ2-3; abundance: .; CDR3aa: CASSTTGKDTQYF; CDR3nt: TGTGCCAGTAGCACAACAGGGAAAGATACGCAGTATTTT
v_gene: TRBV5-1; d_gene: .; j_gene: TRBJ2-7; abundance: .; CDR3aa: CASSLRGSTYEQYF; CDR3nt: TGCGCCAGCAGCTTGAGGGGCAGTACCTACGAGCAGTACTTC
v_gene: TRBV7-8; d_gene: .; j_gene: TRBJ1-5; abundance: many; CDR3aa: CASSPTGQALGNQPQHF; CDR3nt: TGTGCCAGCAGCCCGACTGGGCAGGCCCTCGGCAATCAGCCCCAGCATTTT
v_gene: TRBV7-9; d_gene: .; j_gene: TRBJ2-2; abundance: once; CDR3aa: CASSVPTRGEDGELFF; CDR3nt: TGTGCCAGCAGCGTCCCGACAAGGGGCGAGGACGGGGAGCTGTTTTTT
v_gene: TRBV3-1; d_gene: .; j_gene: TRBJ2-7; abundance: many; CDR3aa: CASSRGYEQYF; CDR3nt: TGTGCCAGCAGCCGAGGATACGAGCAGTACTTC
v_gene: TRBV4-2; d_gene: .; j_gene: TRBJ1-6; abundance: many; CDR3aa: CASSQETNWGEYNSPLHF; CDR3nt: TGTGCCAGCAGCCAAGAAACGAATTGGGGGGAGTATAATTCACCCCTCCACTTT
v_gene: TRBV5-5; d_gene: .; j_gene: TRBJ2-2; abundance: many; CDR3aa: CASSWRQNTGELFF; CDR3nt: TGTGCCAGCAGCTGGAGACAGAACACCGGGGAGCTGTTTTTT
v_gene: TRBV20-1; d_gene: .; j_gene: TRBJ2-3; abundance: few; CDR3aa: CSATDGTDTQYF; CDR3nt: TGCAGTGCTACAGACGGCACAGATACGCAGTATTTT
v_gene: TRBV20-1; d_gene: .; j_gene: TRBJ1-1; abundance: .; CDR3aa: CSARPLSGFF; CDR3nt: TGCAGTGCTAGGCCCCTAAGTGGGTTCTTT
v_gene: TRBV7-6; d_gene: TRBD1; j_gene: TRBJ2-5; abundance: .; CDR3aa: CASSFGQGKTQYF; CDR3nt: TGTGCCAGCAGCTTCGGACAGGGCAAGACCCAGTACTTC
v_gene: TRBV28; d_gene: TRBD1; j_gene: TRBJ1-2; abundance: .; CDR3aa: CASLAGGYYGYTF; CDR3nt: TGTGCCAGCCTTGCAGGGGGGTACTATGGCTACACCTTC
v_gene: TRBV9; d_gene: .; j_gene: TRBJ2-5; abundance: .; CDR3aa: CASSVNQGTIGETQYF; CDR3nt: TGTGCCAGCAGCGTAAATCAGGGGACTATAGGAGAGACCCAGTACTTC
v_gene: TRBV28; d_gene: .; j_gene: TRBJ1-1; abundance: .; CDR3aa: CASSLGPVEAFF; CDR3nt: TGTGCCAGCAGCCTCGGGCCGGTTGAAGCTTTCTTT
v_gene: TRBV20-1; d_gene: .; j_gene: TRBJ1-5; abundance: .; CDR3aa: CSASLTGPQHF; CDR3nt: TGCAGTGCTTCCCTGACGGGCCCCCAGCATTTT
v_gene: TRBV7-8; d_gene: TRBD2; j_gene: TRBJ2-4; abundance: .; CDR3aa: CASSARLAGGLAKNIQYF; CDR3nt: TGTGCCAGCAGCGCTAGGCTAGCGGGGGGTCTAGCCAAAAACATTCAGTACTTC
v_gene: TRBV6-2/TRBV6-3; d_gene: .; j_gene: TRBJ2-7; abundance: few; CDR3aa: CASSYSRAYEQYF; CDR3nt: TGTGCCAGCAGTTACTCGAGAGCTTACGAGCAGTACTTC
v_gene: TRBV29-1; d_gene: .; j_gene: TRBJ2-7; abundance: .; CDR3aa: CSVEEAYEQYF; CDR3nt: TGCAGCGTTGAGGAGGCCTACGAGCAGTACTTC
v_gene: TRBV7-6; d_gene: .; j_gene: TRBJ2-2; abundance: .; CDR3aa: CASSLETATGELFF; CDR3nt: TGTGCCAGCAGCCTCGAAACAGCCACCGGGGAGCTGTTTTTT
v_gene: TRBV10-3; d_gene: .; j_gene: TRBJ2-7; abundance: few; CDR3aa: CAISDLILRRSSYEQYF; CDR3nt: TGTGCCATCAGTGACCTAATTTTAAGACGGTCCTCCTACGAGCAGTACTTC
v_gene: TRBV10-1; d_gene: TRBD2; j_gene: TRBJ2-5; abundance: few; CDR3aa: CASSPGRGTGETQYF; CDR3nt: TGCGCCAGCAGTCCCGGGAGGGGGACTGGAGAGACCCAGTACTTC
v_gene: TRBV7-9; d_gene: TRBD1; j_gene: TRBJ1-2; abundance: .; CDR3aa: CAGSLGGAEGYTF; CDR3nt: TGTGCCGGCAGCTTAGGGGGCGCAGAAGGCTACACCTTC
v_gene: TRBV7-2; d_gene: .; j_gene: TRBJ1-1; abundance: .; CDR3aa: CASSARQALNTEAFF; CDR3nt: TGTGCCAGCAGCGCGCGACAGGCGCTGAACACTGAAGCTTTCTTT
v_gene: TRBV7-2; d_gene: TRBD1; j_gene: TRBJ2-3; abundance: .; CDR3aa: CASSQGQDADTQYF; CDR3nt: TGTGCCAGCAGCCAGGGACAGGACGCAGATACGCAGTATTTT
v_gene: TRBV15; d_gene: TRBD1; j_gene: TRBJ1-1; abundance: .; CDR3aa: CATSRETGPYTEAFF; CDR3nt: TGTGCCACCAGCAGGGAGACAGGGCCATACACTGAAGCTTTCTTT
v_gene: TRBV20-1; d_gene: .; j_gene: TRBJ1-5; abundance: many; CDR3aa: CSATNQVNQPQHF; CDR3nt: TGCAGTGCTACTAACCAGGTCAATCAGCCCCAGCATTTT
v_gene: TRBV6-6; d_gene: TRBD2; j_gene: TRBJ2-7; abundance: few; CDR3aa: CASSSGLAGKYEQYF; CDR3nt: TGTGCCAGCAGCTCGGGACTAGCGGGGAAGTACGAGCAGTACTTC
v_gene: TRBV11-2; d_gene: .; j_gene: TRBJ2-2; abundance: .; CDR3aa: CASGTSNTGELFF; CDR3nt: TGTGCCAGTGGGACATCGAACACCGGGGAGCTGTTTTTT
v_gene: TRBV6-2/TRBV6-3; d_gene: .; j_gene: TRBJ2-1; abundance: many; CDR3aa: CASRFQVREQFF; CDR3nt: TGTGCCAGCAGATTCCAGGTCCGTGAGCAGTTCTTC